Listed below are T cell receptor beta chains from one sample, sequenced in a study of T-cell memory formation after mild COVID-19. TCRdb reprocessed the 5' RACE reads via MiXCR and lists one record per CDR3 protein. Found here are 450,000 or so distinct CDR3 sequences, roughly 23% of them singletons; the top ten hold approximately 12%. What was sequenced was PBMCs or a T cell subset sorted from them (not recorded which). The receptors stem from an adult woman who had mild COVID-19 (a few samples of this study predate the infection). Cell type and time point are not known. Each CDR3 is given with its conserved first and last residue. A D gene is named only where the DNA matches it firmly. Clone size is shown for a subset of rows, as once, few, many or a class of expanded clone.

abundance: -; d_gene: -; v_gene: TRBV5-1; j_gene: TRBJ2-2; CDR3aa: CASSLNGQGTGGELFF; CDR3nt: TGCGCCAGCAGTCTAAACGGACAAGGAACAGGCGGGGAGCTGTTTTTT
abundance: few; d_gene: TRBD1; v_gene: TRBV7-9; j_gene: TRBJ1-6; CDR3aa: CASRTPTGINSPLHF; CDR3nt: TGTGCCAGCAGAACCCCGACAGGGATTAATTCACCCCTCCACTTT
abundance: few; d_gene: TRBD1; v_gene: TRBV10-3; j_gene: TRBJ1-2; CDR3aa: CAISGGQGANYGYTF; CDR3nt: TGTGCCATCAGTGGGGGACAGGGGGCCAACTATGGCTACACCTTC
abundance: -; d_gene: -; v_gene: TRBV12-3/TRBV12-4; j_gene: TRBJ1-4; CDR3aa: CASSLVSNEKLFF; CDR3nt: TGTGCCAGCAGTTTGGTGTCTAATGAAAAACTGTTTTTT
abundance: few; d_gene: TRBD1; v_gene: TRBV7-9; j_gene: TRBJ1-2; CDR3aa: CASSLEGQGYLYGYTF; CDR3nt: TGTGCCAGCAGCTTAGAGGGACAGGGCTATCTCTACGGCTACACCTTC
abundance: -; d_gene: -; v_gene: TRBV5-6; j_gene: TRBJ1-2; CDR3aa: CASSLSGPGYTF; CDR3nt: TGTGCCAGCAGCTTGTCAGGACCCGGCTACACCTTC
abundance: few; d_gene: -; v_gene: TRBV12-3/TRBV12-4; j_gene: TRBJ2-5; CDR3aa: CASKGVGRETQYF; CDR3nt: TGTGCCAGCAAGGGGGTTGGCAGGGAGACCCAGTACTTC
abundance: many; d_gene: TRBD2; v_gene: TRBV20-1; j_gene: TRBJ2-1; CDR3aa: CSAKGLAGVISYNEQFF; CDR3nt: TGCAGTGCAAAGGGACTAGCGGGAGTGATCTCCTACAATGAGCAGTTCTTC
abundance: -; d_gene: TRBD1; v_gene: TRBV12-3/TRBV12-4; j_gene: TRBJ1-6; CDR3aa: CASRHASGGRAPLHF; CDR3nt: TGTGCCAGCAGACACGCATCAGGGGGACGGGCACCCCTCCACTTT
abundance: few; d_gene: TRBD2; v_gene: TRBV24-1; j_gene: TRBJ2-1; CDR3aa: CATSDPRIRGGYNEQFF; CDR3nt: TGTGCCACCAGTGATCCGCGAATTCGGGGGGGATACAATGAGCAGTTCTTC
abundance: many; d_gene: -; v_gene: TRBV6-5; j_gene: TRBJ2-1; CDR3aa: CATMLNGQYGEQFF; CDR3nt: TGTGCCACCATGCTAAACGGGCAGTACGGTGAGCAGTTCTTC
abundance: -; d_gene: TRBD1; v_gene: TRBV20-1; j_gene: TRBJ1-2; CDR3aa: CSARRTGIQQNYGYTF; CDR3nt: TGCAGTGCTAGAAGGACAGGGATCCAACAAAACTATGGCTACACCTTC
abundance: few; d_gene: -; v_gene: TRBV12-3/TRBV12-4; j_gene: TRBJ1-1; CDR3aa: CASSSSLLNTEAFF; CDR3nt: TGTGCCAGCAGTTCTAGCCTGCTAAACACTGAAGCTTTCTTT
abundance: -; d_gene: TRBD1; v_gene: TRBV7-9; j_gene: TRBJ2-7; CDR3aa: CASSVGTGAGYEQYF; CDR3nt: TGTGCCAGCAGCGTAGGGACAGGGGCGGGGTACGAGCAGTACTTC
abundance: -; d_gene: TRBD2; v_gene: TRBV6-6; j_gene: TRBJ2-2; CDR3aa: CASTREAGSTGELFF; CDR3nt: TGTGCCAGCACCCGTGAAGCGGGGAGCACCGGGGAGCTGTTTTTT
abundance: -; d_gene: TRBD1; v_gene: TRBV6-4; j_gene: TRBJ2-1; CDR3aa: CASSDSWDRRFF; CDR3nt: TGTGCCAGCAGTGACTCGTGGGACAGACGGTTCTTC
abundance: few; d_gene: -; v_gene: TRBV6-1; j_gene: TRBJ1-2; CDR3aa: CASSETSHRGYTF; CDR3nt: TGTGCCAGCAGTGAAACTTCTCACAGGGGCTACACCTTC
abundance: few; d_gene: TRBD2; v_gene: TRBV18; j_gene: TRBJ2-3; CDR3aa: CASSSGGGGDTQYF; CDR3nt: TGTGCCAGCTCATCCGGCGGGGGGGGCGATACGCAGTATTTT
abundance: few; d_gene: -; v_gene: TRBV28; j_gene: TRBJ2-3; CDR3aa: CASSSLGQGRTDTQYF; CDR3nt: TGTGCCAGCAGTTCCTTGGGGCAGGGCCGCACAGATACGCAGTATTTT
abundance: -; d_gene: -; v_gene: TRBV7-2; j_gene: TRBJ2-1; CDR3aa: CASSPSASYNEQFF; CDR3nt: TGTGCCAGCAGCCCTAGCGCAAGTTACAATGAGCAGTTCTTC
abundance: -; d_gene: TRBD1; v_gene: TRBV19; j_gene: TRBJ2-1; CDR3aa: CASSMGQGPYNEQFF; CDR3nt: TGTGCCAGTAGTATGGGACAGGGGCCCTACAATGAGCAGTTCTTC
abundance: -; d_gene: TRBD1; v_gene: TRBV9; j_gene: TRBJ2-3; CDR3aa: CASRSLDRGSTDTQYF; CDR3nt: TGTGCCAGCCGGTCTCTAGACAGGGGAAGCACAGATACGCAGTATTTT
abundance: few; d_gene: -; v_gene: TRBV5-4; j_gene: TRBJ2-6; CDR3aa: CASSRASGANVLTF; CDR3nt: TGTGCCAGCAGCCGCGCCTCCGGGGCCAACGTCCTGACTTTC
abundance: once; d_gene: TRBD1; v_gene: TRBV7-2; j_gene: TRBJ2-1; CDR3aa: CDSSTGAVGNEQFF; CDR3nt: TGTGACAGCAGTACAGGGGCAGTAGGTAATGAGCAGTTCTTC
abundance: -; d_gene: TRBD2; v_gene: TRBV29-1; j_gene: TRBJ2-5; CDR3aa: CSVDRTSAQETQYF; CDR3nt: TGCAGCGTTGACCGGACTAGCGCTCAAGAGACCCAGTACTTC
abundance: -; d_gene: -; v_gene: TRBV7-2; j_gene: TRBJ2-7; CDR3aa: CASSLEGGRYEQYF; CDR3nt: TGTGCCAGCAGCTTAGAGGGGGGTCGATACGAGCAGTACTTC
abundance: -; d_gene: TRBD2; v_gene: TRBV7-9; j_gene: TRBJ2-3; CDR3aa: CASSPRTSSTDTQYF; CDR3nt: TGTGCCAGCAGCCCCCGGACTAGCTCCACAGATACGCAGTATTTT
abundance: -; d_gene: -; v_gene: TRBV28; j_gene: TRBJ1-5; CDR3aa: CASSLEGPVNQPQHF; CDR3nt: TGTGCCAGCAGTTTAGAAGGCCCGGTCAATCAGCCCCAGCATTTT
abundance: many; d_gene: -; v_gene: TRBV11-3; j_gene: TRBJ1-2; CDR3aa: CASGGSAYGYTF; CDR3nt: TGTGCCAGCGGGGGCAGTGCCTATGGCTACACCTTC
abundance: -; d_gene: -; v_gene: TRBV6-5; j_gene: TRBJ2-1; CDR3aa: CASSYAGGLNEQFF; CDR3nt: TGTGCCAGCAGTTACGCCGGGGGGCTGAATGAGCAGTTCTTC
abundance: -; d_gene: -; v_gene: TRBV29-1; j_gene: TRBJ1-1; CDR3aa: CSETRATEAFF; CDR3nt: TGCAGCGAAACACGGGCCACTGAAGCTTTCTTT
abundance: -; d_gene: TRBD1; v_gene: TRBV27; j_gene: TRBJ1-3; CDR3aa: CASLPKGQGNGNTIYF; CDR3nt: TGTGCCAGCTTACCCAAGGGACAGGGAAATGGAAACACCATATATTTT
abundance: -; d_gene: TRBD2; v_gene: TRBV4-3; j_gene: TRBJ2-1; CDR3aa: CASSQKAGRHSYNEQFF; CDR3nt: TGCGCCAGCAGCCAGAAAGCGGGGCGGCACTCCTACAATGAGCAGTTCTTC
abundance: -; d_gene: TRBD1; v_gene: TRBV7-9; j_gene: TRBJ1-2; CDR3aa: CASSLWDRESSYGYTF; CDR3nt: TGTGCCAGCAGCTTATGGGACAGGGAATCAAGCTATGGCTACACCTTC
abundance: -; d_gene: -; v_gene: TRBV7-2; j_gene: TRBJ1-4; CDR3aa: CASSPAPAGEKLFF; CDR3nt: TGTGCCAGCAGCCCGGCGCCAGCAGGAGAAAAACTGTTTTTT
abundance: -; d_gene: TRBD1; v_gene: TRBV5-1; j_gene: TRBJ1-1; CDR3aa: CASSPPGQGSAFF; CDR3nt: TGCGCCAGCAGCCCACCGGGACAGGGATCAGCTTTCTTT